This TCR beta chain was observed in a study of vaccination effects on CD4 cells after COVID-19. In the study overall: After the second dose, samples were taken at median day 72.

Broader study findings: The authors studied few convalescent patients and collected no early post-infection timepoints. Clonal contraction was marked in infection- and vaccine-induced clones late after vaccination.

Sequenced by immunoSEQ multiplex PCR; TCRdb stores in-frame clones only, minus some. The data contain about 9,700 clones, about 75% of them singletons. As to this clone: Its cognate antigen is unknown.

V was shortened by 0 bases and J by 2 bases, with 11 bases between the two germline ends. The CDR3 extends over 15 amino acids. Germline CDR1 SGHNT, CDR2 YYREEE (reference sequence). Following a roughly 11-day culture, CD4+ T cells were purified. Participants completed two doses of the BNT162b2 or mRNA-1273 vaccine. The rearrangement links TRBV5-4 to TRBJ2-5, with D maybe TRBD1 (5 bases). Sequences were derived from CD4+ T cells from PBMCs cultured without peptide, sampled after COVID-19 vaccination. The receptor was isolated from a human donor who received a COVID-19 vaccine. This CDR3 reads CASSLAGAGQETQYF. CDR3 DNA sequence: TGTGCCAGCAGCTTGGCTGGGGCAGGGCAAGAGACCCAGTACTTC.